A selection of T cell receptor beta chains follows, all from one sample in a study of response to subunit inactivated influenza vaccine. One entry per CDR3 protein, called by TCRdb with MiXCR from the RT-PCR reads. The table includes about 830,000 distinct CDR3 sequences, around a sixth detected once. The source was PBMCs from blood, collected more than 4 days after vaccination. Receptors were obtained from a man aged 45-65 years who received an inactivated influenza vaccine. CDR3s include the opening cysteine and the closing phenylalanine or tryptophan. D genes are given only for firm matches. Rows give clone size only sometimes, using once, few, many, or a class for an expanded clone.

.,TRBV6-2/TRBV6-3,.,TRBJ2-1,CASARNMYNEQFF,TGTGCCAGCGCCCGGAATATGTACAATGAGCAGTTCTTC
.,TRBV20-1,TRBD2,TRBJ2-3,CSATELAGAPNPDTQYF,TGCAGTGCTACAGAGCTAGCGGGAGCCCCGAATCCGGATACGCAGTATTTT
.,TRBV7-6,.,TRBJ2-5,CASSLERTRSETQYF,TGTGCCAGCAGCTTAGAGCGTACCCGGTCAGAGACCCAGTACTTC
.,TRBV20-1,TRBD2,TRBJ2-2,CSVSGSPSNTGELFF,TGCAGTGTTAGCGGGAGCCCCTCGAACACCGGGGAGCTGTTTTTT
.,TRBV9,.,TRBJ2-1,CASSVEGLGEQFF,TGTGCCAGCAGCGTAGAAGGGCTTGGTGAGCAGTTCTTC
many,TRBV4-3,TRBD1,TRBJ2-1,CASSPSFGQGYEQFF,TGCGCCAGCAGCCCTAGCTTCGGACAGGGCTATGAGCAGTTCTTC
few,TRBV6-2/TRBV6-3,.,TRBJ2-5,CASSNQGETQYF,TGTGCCAGCAGTAACCAAGGAGAGACCCAGTACTTC
few,TRBV7-9,.,TRBJ1-2,CASSLAAADGYTF,TGTGCCAGCAGCTTAGCGGCCGCGGATGGCTACACCTTC
.,TRBV3-1,TRBD1,TRBJ2-1,CASSLRTGTYNEQFF,TGTGCCAGCAGCTTGAGGACAGGGACCTACAATGAGCAGTTCTTC
many,TRBV20-1,TRBD1,TRBJ2-1,CSALRARGSVRNEQFF,TGCAGTGCTCTAAGGGCCAGGGGGTCGGTAAGGAATGAGCAGTTCTTC
few,TRBV20-1,.,TRBJ1-1,CSAITGPSTEAFF,TGCAGTGCTATCACAGGACCGAGCACTGAAGCTTTCTTT
.,TRBV5-5,.,TRBJ2-2,CASSRDQGRAVNTGELFF,TGTGCCAGCAGCCGGGACCAGGGGCGCGCGGTAAACACCGGGGAGCTGTTTTTT
few,TRBV12-3/TRBV12-4,.,TRBJ2-7,CASSSRQVSSYEQYF,TGTGCCAGCAGCTCCCGACAGGTTTCCTCCTACGAGCAGTACTTC
.,TRBV11-3,.,TRBJ2-7,CASSRADSYEQYF,TGTGCCAGCAGCCGCGCCGACAGTTACGAGCAGTACTTC
.,TRBV5-8,.,TRBJ2-1,CASSLYKNEQFF,TGTGCCAGCAGCTTGTACAAAAATGAGCAGTTCTTC
few,TRBV20-1,TRBD2,TRBJ2-7,CSAIEIAGGPIYEQYF,TGCAGTGCTATCGAGATAGCGGGAGGGCCTATCTACGAGCAGTACTTC
.,TRBV11-2,.,TRBJ2-2,CASSPGRITGELFF,TGTGCCAGCAGCCCTGGGAGAATCACCGGGGAGCTGTTTTTT
few,TRBV20-1,.,TRBJ1-2,CSASGDGYTF,TGCAGTGCTTCAGGGGACGGCTACACCTTC
few,TRBV12-3/TRBV12-4,.,TRBJ2-5,CASSRVDQETQYF,TGTGCCAGCAGCCGGGTCGACCAAGAGACCCAGTACTTC
.,TRBV7-2,.,TRBJ1-2,CASSTRTARGYTF,TGTGCCAGCAGCACCCGGACGGCTAGGGGCTACACCTTC
.,TRBV5-1,.,TRBJ2-2,CASSLAPGSNTGELFF,TGCGCCAGCAGCTTGGCTCCGGGTTCGAACACCGGGGAGCTGTTTTTT
.,TRBV10-3,TRBD2,TRBJ2-3,CAISEGLAGAADTQYF,TGTGCCATCAGTGAGGGTCTAGCGGGAGCGGCAGATACGCAGTATTTT
few,TRBV10-3,.,TRBJ2-3,CAISESQGDTQYF,TGTGCCATCAGTGAGTCGCAGGGAGATACGCAGTATTTT
few,TRBV20-1,TRBD2,TRBJ2-3,CSAGRFGGTDTQYF,TGCAGTGCCGGGAGGTTTGGGGGGACGGATACGCAGTATTTT
few,TRBV7-9,.,TRBJ2-7,CASSLGVSSGDNEQYF,TGTGCCAGCAGCTTAGGAGTATCCAGCGGGGACAACGAGCAGTACTTC
many,TRBV12-3/TRBV12-4,TRBD1,TRBJ2-5,CASSLGDREETQYF,TGTGCCAGCAGTTTAGGAGACAGGGAAGAGACCCAGTACTTC
.,TRBV27,.,TRBJ2-7,CASRPGTAGRAYEQYF,TGTGCCAGCAGACCCGGGACAGCGGGGAGGGCCTACGAGCAGTACTTC
.,TRBV20-1,TRBD1,TRBJ1-2,CSAPFRGQERNGYTF,TGCAGTGCCCCTTTCCGGGGACAGGAGAGGAATGGCTACACCTTC
few,TRBV29-1,TRBD1,TRBJ1-3,CSVEDLGTGNTIYF,TGCAGCGTTGAAGATTTAGGGACAGGGAACACCATATATTTT
few,TRBV4-1,TRBD2,TRBJ2-5,CASSQVPGGRALFQETQYF,TGCGCCAGCAGCCAAGTTCCTGGAGGGAGGGCGCTTTTCCAAGAGACCCAGTACTTC
.,TRBV21-1,.,TRBJ1-5,CASSLPRGRVSNQPQHF,TGTGCCAGCAGCTTACCAAGGGGCAGGGTGAGTAATCAGCCCCAGCATTTT
few,TRBV29-1,.,TRBJ2-3,CSVPRSGAYTDTQYF,TGCAGCGTACCGCGTTCGGGGGCGTACACAGATACGCAGTATTTT
few,TRBV29-1,TRBD2,TRBJ2-5,CSVASAGLKETQYF,TGCAGCGTTGCGTCAGCGGGGCTCAAAGAGACCCAGTACTTC
few,TRBV4-2,.,TRBJ2-2,CASSQESGTMNTGELFF,TGTGCCAGCAGCCAAGAAAGCGGGACAATGAACACCGGGGAGCTGTTTTTT
few,TRBV6-4,TRBD1,TRBJ1-2,CASSPQGTGYGYTF,TGTGCCAGCAGTCCACAGGGGACAGGTTATGGCTACACCTTC
many,TRBV6-5,.,TRBJ2-5,CASSYSILAPETQYF,TGTGCCAGCAGTTACTCGATCCTAGCCCCAGAGACCCAGTACTTC
.,TRBV7-9,TRBD2,TRBJ2-1,CASSLMGEGQNEQFF,TGTGCCAGCAGCCTCATGGGGGAGGGCCAAAATGAGCAGTTCTTC
few,TRBV4-3,.,TRBJ1-6,CASSRGADYNSPLHF,TGCGCCAGCAGCCGAGGGGCTGACTATAATTCACCCCTCCACTTT
few,TRBV25-1,.,TRBJ2-1,CASSAKGLIAYNEQFF,TGTGCCAGCAGTGCGAAGGGGTTGATCGCCTACAATGAGCAGTTCTTC
few,TRBV7-9,.,TRBJ2-1,CASSFGLGGSYNEQFF,TGTGCCAGCAGCTTCGGGTTAGGGGGCTCCTACAATGAGCAGTTCTTC
.,TRBV6-1,.,TRBJ2-7,CASSGWNTPDYEQYF,TGTGCCAGCAGTGGATGGAACACCCCGGACTACGAGCAGTACTTC
few,TRBV28,.,TRBJ1-1,CASSLDSHKAFF,TGTGCCAGCAGCCTGGACAGCCATAAGGCTTTCTTT
many,TRBV20-1,TRBD2,TRBJ2-3,CSARDPTSGVLRDTQYF,TGCAGTGCTAGAGACCCCACTAGCGGGGTTCTCCGAGATACGCAGTATTTT
once,TRBV9,.,TRBJ2-3,CASSVGSRGGSDTQYF,TGTGCCAGCAGCGTAGGATCGCGGGGTGGGTCAGATACGCAGTATTTT
.,TRBV12-3/TRBV12-4,.,TRBJ2-7,CASCNNTYEQYF,TGTGCCAGCTGCAACAATACCTACGAGCAGTACTTC
.,TRBV27,TRBD2,TRBJ2-7,CATAILSGGAYEQYF,TGTGCCACCGCCATACTAAGCGGGGGGGCCTACGAGCAGTACTTC
.,TRBV9,.,TRBJ2-1,CASSVVPGFSSYNEQFF,TGTGCCAGCAGCGTAGTGCCAGGGTTCAGCTCCTACAATGAGCAGTTCTTC
.,TRBV11-2,.,TRBJ1-6,CASSLLRENSPLHF,TGTGCCAGCAGCTTACTACGGGAAAATTCACCCCTCCACTTT
few,TRBV7-2,.,TRBJ2-3,CASSLNFLRLTDTQYF,TGTGCCAGCAGCTTAAATTTCCTTAGATTGACAGATACGCAGTATTTT
.,TRBV7-8,TRBD2,TRBJ2-1,CASSLSASGTYNEQFF,TGTGCCAGCAGCTTATCGGCTAGCGGGACCTACAATGAGCAGTTCTTC
few,TRBV9,TRBD2,TRBJ2-7,CASSAGLAEYEQYF,TGTGCCAGCAGCGCAGGACTAGCCGAATACGAGCAGTACTTC
.,TRBV5-1,.,TRBJ2-3,CASSTAGASTDTQYF,TGCGCCAGCAGCACGGCGGGGGCGAGCACAGATACGCAGTATTTT
.,TRBV20-1,.,TRBJ1-5,CSAVGRRNQPQHF,TGCAGTGCAGTGGGACGGCGCAATCAGCCCCAGCATTTT
few,TRBV6-5,.,TRBJ1-1,CASSYSGTPTMNTEAFF,TGTGCCAGCAGTTACTCCGGGACGCCTACGATGAACACTGAAGCTTTCTTT
.,TRBV20-1,TRBD1,TRBJ1-1,CSASSGGAFF,TGCAGTGCTAGTTCAGGGGGAGCTTTCTTT
.,TRBV4-3,TRBD1,TRBJ2-4,CASSHRGRNGNIQYF,TGCGCCAGCAGCCATAGGGGGCGAAATGGCAACATTCAGTACTTC
few,TRBV6-1,.,TRBJ2-5,CASSLNRGIRETQYF,TGTGCCAGCAGCTTGAACCGTGGAATCCGAGAGACCCAGTACTTC